Following are 19 T cell receptor beta chains from one sample sequenced in a study of CD8 T cells in Susac syndrome. RNA, at about 0.45 to 1 ug, was reverse transcribed with random hexamers. TCRdb itself ran the immunoSEQ multiplex PCR reads through MiXCR, one entry per CDR3 protein. This sample has 200,000 or so distinct CDR3 sequences; over 90% occur once, and the top ten carry roughly 0.088%. Material: CD4+ T cells from PBMCs. These receptors were obtained from a human donor with multiple sclerosis.

The DNA for the CDR3 is TGCAGTGCTCCGGAAGGGAACTATGGCTACACCTTC. It translates to CSAPEGNYGYTF. The chain recombines TRBV20-1 with TRBJ1-2; unclear D gene. Deletions cut 5 bases from V and 2 bases from J, with 9 bases between. The germline gives CDR1 DFQATT, CDR2 SNEGSKA (reference sequence). This CDR3 is 12 amino acids long.

The chain joins TRBV11-2 to TRBJ2-7, with a weak D call TRBD1 (5 bases). The V gene's germline CDR1 is SGHAT and CDR2 FQNNGV. The V gene lost 4 bases and the J gene lost 5 bases, with 12 bases spanning the gap. CDR3 length: 13 residues. CDR3 DNA: TGTGCCAGCAGCTCCCCAGGGCCGAACGAGCAGTACTTC. This gives the protein CASSSPGPNEQYF. Filled out from reference TRBV11-2 and TRBJ2-7, the complete variable domain reads EAGVAQSPRYKIIEKRQSVAFWCNPISGHATLYWYQQILGQGPKLLIQFQNNGVVDDSQLPKDRFSAERLKGVDSTLKIQPAKLEDSAVYLCASSSPGPNEQYFGPGTRLTVT.

The genes are TRBV13 and TRBJ2-6; unclear D gene. Per the germline V gene, CDR1 is PRHDT and CDR2 is FYEKMQ (reference sequence). The CDR3 covers 13 residues. Trimming removed 2 bases from V and 3 bases from J, with 2 bases in between. The CDR3 here is CASSLFGANVLTF. CDR3 in DNA: TGTGCCAGCAGCTTATTTGGGGCCAACGTCCTGACTTTC. The complete variable domain, with remaining parts taken from reference TRBV13 and TRBJ2-6, reads AAGVIQSPRHLIKEKRETATLKCYPIPRHDTVYWYQQGPGQDPQFLISFYEKMQSDKGSIPDRFSAQQFSDYHSELNMSSLELGDSALYFCASSLFGANVLTFGAGSRLTVL.

The CDR3 sequence: CASSEAGTSTDTQYF. The CDR3 DNA reads TGTGCCAGCAGCGAAGCGGGAACTAGCACAGATACGCAGTATTTT. The chain uses TRBV9 and TRBJ2-3, with TRBD2 identical over 7 bases. Germline-derived CDR1 and CDR2 are SGDLS and YYNGEE. The V segment lost 3 bases and the J segment 0 bases; nucleotides outside the gene matches: 4. The CDR3 is 15 residues long.

V is TRBV7-9 and J is TRBJ1-1; no reliable D call. The length of the CDR3 is 13 residues. Trimming took off 5 bases at V and 4 bases at J, with 11 bases between the two ends. Germline values: CDR1 SEHNR, CDR2 FQNEAQ (reference sequence). The CDR3 protein is CASSLQSSTEAFF. The CDR3 nucleotides are TGTGCCAGCAGCCTCCAGAGCTCCACTGAAGCTTTCTTT. Looking up the rest from reference TRBV7-9 and TRBJ1-1 gives the full variable domain: DTGVSQNPRHKITKRGQNVTFRCDPISEHNRLYWYRQTLGQGPEFLTYFQNEAQLEKSRLLSDRFSAERPKGSFSTLEIQRTEQGDSAMYLCASSLQSSTEAFFGQGTRLTVV.

V gene TRBV4-1 combines with J gene TRBJ2-2, with 7 bases aligning to TRBD2. The germline V gene has CDR1 MGHRA and CDR2 YSYEKL. The CDR3 extends over 17 amino acids. V trimming: 0 bases; J trimming: 4 bases; junction bases outside the gene matches: 8. CDR3 region: CASSQDRRGTTTGELFF. CDR3 DNA: TGCGCCAGCAGCCAAGACCGTCGAGGGACTACCACCGGGGAGCTGTTTTTT.

The genes are TRBV20-1 and TRBJ1-6, with a weak D call TRBD1 (6 bases). The V end lost 6 bases, the J end lost 8 bases, and 20 bases lay between the germline ends. There are 15 residues in the CDR3. Looked up from germline, CDR1 is DFQATT and CDR2 is SNEGSKA (reference sequence). CDR3 DNA sequence: TGCAGTGCGCAACAGGGACCTGGGATTGATTCACCCCTCCACTTT. Its translation is CSAQQGPGIDSPLHF.

This clonotype has just one count. This chain links TRBV20-1 with TRBJ2-3; 8 nucleotides line up with TRBD1. Trimming at V came to 6 bases and at J to 2 bases, leaving 10 bases not matched to a gene. Germline CDR1 and CDR2: DFQATT and SNEGSKA (reference sequence). The CDR3 spans 15 residues. For the CDR3, the DNA is TGCAGTGCGAAACCAGGGGGCGGTGACACAGATACGCAGTATTTT. Its protein is CSAKPGGGDTDTQYF.

In DNA, the CDR3 is TGTGCCAGCAGCCAAGGCGGGGCCTCCGAGCAGTACTTC. Protein: CASSQGGASEQYF. This rearrangement joins TRBV3-1 to TRBJ2-7, with a possible D match to TRBD2 (6 bases). This CDR3 is built from 13 residues. Germline V gene sequence: CDR1 LGHDT, CDR2 YNNKEL (reference sequence). Trimming pared 1 base from V and 6 bases from J, leaving 10 bases between.

The rearrangement links TRBV30 to TRBJ2-2, with D hard to call. Trimming removed 3 bases at V and 0 bases at J, with 5 bases between. CDR3 length equals 13 residues. Germline CDR1 and CDR2: GTSNPN and SVGIG (reference sequence). The CDR3 DNA is TGTGCCTGGAGATTGGCGAACACCGGGGAGCTGTTTTTT. Translating it yields CAWRLANTGELFF.

The chain recombines TRBV5-6 with TRBJ1-4; tentative D call: TRBD1 (6 bases). CDR3 length: 16 amino acids. Germline V gives CDR1 SGHDT, CDR2 YYEEEE. V lost 3 bases to trimming and J lost 0 bases, with 12 bases between them. The CDR3 region is CASSSEYRATNEKLFF. CDR3 nucleotide sequence: TGTGCCAGCAGCTCGGAATACAGGGCAACTAATGAAAAACTGTTTTTT.

The J gene is TRBJ2-3, the V gene TRBV27, with 12 bases identical to TRBD2. V lost 2 bases and J lost 7; bases outside the gene matches: 10. This CDR3 spans 17 amino acids. Per the germline V gene, CDR1 is MNHEY and CDR2 is SMNVEV (reference sequence). CDR3 in DNA: TGTGCCAGCAGTTTAATCCCTAGCGGGGGGGGTTGGAATACGCAGTATTTT. Protein product: CASSLIPSGGGWNTQYF.

V gene TRBV4-2 combines with J gene TRBJ2-7, with a tentative D call TRBD2 (5 bases). The V gene's germline CDR1 is LGHNA and CDR2 YNFKEQ. Trimming stripped 2 bases from V and 3 bases from J, with 20 bases between. CDR3 length: 17 residues. In DNA form, the CDR3 reads TGTGCCAGCAGCCAACTCCTCGGGGTCCAGGCCCGCTACGAGCAGTACTTC. This gives the protein CASSQLLGVQARYEQYF.

The chain uses TRBV4-2 and TRBJ2-3; D is undetermined. V lost 1 base to trimming and J lost 6 bases, with 5 bases between them. Germline V gene sequence: CDR1 LGHNA, CDR2 YNFKEQ. There are 12 residues in the CDR3. CDR3 DNA: TGTGCCAGCAGCCAAGCTGACGATACGCAGTATTTT. Amino acids: CASSQADDTQYF.

This clonotype occurred once. This chain uses TRBV20-1 with TRBJ1-5; D unclear. V lost 3 bases and J lost 0, with 9 bases in between. CDR1 DFQATT and CDR2 SNEGSKA come from the germline V gene (reference sequence). The CDR3 sequence is 14 residues long. The CDR3 loop is CSARGFNSNQPQHF. The CDR3, as DNA: TGCAGTGCTAGGGGCTTTAATAGCAATCAGCCCCAGCATTTT.

The gene calls are TRBV20-1 and TRBJ2-1, with 9 bases that match TRBD2. Germline-derived CDR1 and CDR2 are DFQATT and SNEGSKA (reference sequence). The CDR3 covers 15 residues. V shed 3 bases and J 1 base; nucleotides not matched to a gene: 4. This chain's CDR3 is CSASWTSVSYNEQFF. CDR3 nucleotides: TGCAGTGCTAGTTGGACTAGCGTATCCTACAATGAGCAGTTCTTC.

This chain links TRBV20-1 with TRBJ2-2, with D maybe TRBD2 (5 bases). V dropped 3 bases and J dropped 4 bases, with 12 bases sitting between them. The CDR3 loop spans 14 amino acids. Germline values: CDR1 DFQATT, CDR2 SNEGSKA (reference sequence). The CDR3, as DNA: TGCAGTGCTAGCACACCCGGGATCACCGGGGAGCTGTTTTTT. Translating it yields CSASTPGITGELFF.

This clonotype is a singleton in its sample. The V gene is TRBV27, the J gene TRBJ2-3; D unclear. CDR3 length: 14 amino acids. Trimming removed 0 bases at V and 1 base at J, with 5 bases between. CDR1 and CDR2 from the germline V gene are MNHEY and SMNVEV (reference sequence). CDR3 region: CASSLSLGTDTQYF. The CDR3 region has the DNA TGTGCCAGCAGTTTATCTCTGGGCACAGATACGCAGTATTTT.

This rearrangement joins TRBV29-1 to TRBJ1-1, with 7 bases fitting TRBD1. The CDR3 is 14 residues long. Germline V gene sequence: CDR1 SQVTM, CDR2 ANQGSEA. V was clipped by 3 bases and J by 1 base; unmatched bases: 5. The CDR3 reads CSVDRQGENTEAFF. The CDR3, as DNA: TGCAGCGTTGATCGACAGGGAGAGAACACTGAAGCTTTCTTT.